The 15 T cell receptor beta chains below all came from one sample that was sequenced in a study. Tregs were sorted as CD4+CD25+CD127-/low cells. MiXCR was run by TCRdb on the 5' RACE reads, yielding one entry per CDR3 protein. The repertoire consists of fewer than 75,000 distinct CDR3 sequences, with roughly 25% occurring once and the leading ten covering 2.2%. Sequences were obtained from tumor-infiltrating Tregs sorted from the breast tumor. These receptors were obtained from a female donor with breast cancer.

This clonotype was detected a few times. This rearrangement joins TRBV29-1 to TRBJ2-5; D might be TRBD2 (6 bases). With 6 bases removed from V and 5 bases from J, the gap between germline ends came to 13 bases. The CDR3 is 12 residues long. In germline, CDR1 is SQVTM, CDR2 ANQGSEA. In DNA form, the CDR3 reads TGCAGCGTGAGGGCGGGGATCGAGACCCAGTACTTC. Residues: CSVRAGIETQYF.

In its sample, this clonotype was seen a few times. The genes are TRBV18 and TRBJ2-6; 11 nucleotides match TRBD1. J gave up 2 bases and V 4 bases, and 10 bases lay outside the gene matches. In germline, CDR1 is KGHSH, CDR2 LQKENI. The CDR3 runs to 19 residues. CDR3 nucleotide sequence: TGTGCCAGCTCACTACGGACCGGACAGGGGGCGACTGGGGCCAACGTCCTGACTTTC. Its translation: CASSLRTGQGATGANVLTF.

V gene TRBV29-1 combines with J gene TRBJ1-3; no reliable D call. The CDR3 has 14 amino acids. Per the germline V gene, CDR1 is SQVTM and CDR2 is ANQGSEA. Between the trimmed V and J ends, which lost 6 bases and 0 bases, there was a span of 12 bases. As DNA, the CDR3 is TGCAGCGTCGCCCCCGGGAGCTCTGGAAACACCATATATTTT. It codes for CSVAPGSSGNTIYF.

The chain couples TRBV7-8 to TRBJ2-7; the match to TRBD2 covers 14 bases. The CDR3 length is 18 residues. V was pared by 6 bases and J by 4 bases, with 14 bases of the junction left unmatched. Germline V gene lookup returns CDR1 SGHVS and CDR2 FQNEAQ. CDR3 region: CASSPGTSGGFWPYEQYF. As DNA, the CDR3 is TGTGCCAGCAGTCCCGGGACTAGCGGGGGTTTTTGGCCGTACGAGCAGTACTTC.

The J gene is TRBJ2-2, the V gene TRBV28, with D tentatively TRBD2 (6 bases). The germline V gene encodes CDR1 MDHEN and CDR2 SYDVKM. V lost 5 bases and J 2 bases, leaving 18 bases between the germline ends. CDR3 size: 17 residues. As DNA, the CDR3 is TGTGCCAGCAGTCTCAGAAGAGGGACTTTCAACACCGGGGAGCTGTTTTTT. This encodes CASSLRRGTFNTGELFF.

The chain couples TRBV5-1 to TRBJ2-1; no reliable D call. This CDR3 comprises 15 residues. Germline V CDR1 and CDR2: SGHRS, YFSETQ. V was trimmed by 0 bases and J by 2 bases, leaving 9 bases between them. CDR3 in DNA: TGCGCCAGCAGCTTGGTTAGTGCGACCTACAATGAGCAGTTCTTC. Translation: CASSLVSATYNEQFF.

V is TRBV18 and J is TRBJ2-7; 9 nucleotides match TRBD2. J was trimmed by 2 bases and V by 4 bases; bases with no gene match: 6. CDR1 and CDR2 (germline): KGHSH, LQKENI. This CDR3 spans 15 amino acids. CDR3 coding DNA: TGTGCCAGCTCACAGACTAGCGGTACTACCTACGAGCAGTACTTC. It codes for CASSQTSGTTYEQYF.

This clonotype was seen more than once but under ten times. The rearrangement joins TRBV9 to TRBJ2-2; tentative D call: TRBD2 (6 bases). The V end was cut by 3 bases, the J end by 2 bases, with 17 bases between. The CDR3 spans 17 residues. CDR1 is SGDLS, CDR2 YYNGEE, per germline. The CDR3 DNA follows: TGTGCCAGCAGCGCCATGTCCGGGGGAGACAACACCGGGGAGCTGTTTTTT. This translates into CASSAMSGGDNTGELFF.

In DNA form, the CDR3 reads TGTGCCAGCAGCCGGGCGGGAGTCCTCTCCTACGAGCAGTACTTC. This codes for CASSRAGVLSYEQYF. The chain is built from TRBV7-2 and TRBJ2-7, with 7 bases identical to TRBD2. J was trimmed by 0 bases and V by 5 bases; bases with no gene match: 7. The CDR3 totals 15 residues. Germline V lookup: CDR1 SGHTA, CDR2 FQGNSA.

The chain uses TRBV4-1 and TRBJ2-7; 7 positions match TRBD1. The V gene end was trimmed by 4 bases and the J gene end by 3 bases; junction bases not matched to a gene: 6. The length of the CDR3 is 14 residues. Germline V CDR1 and CDR2: MGHRA, YSYEKL. The CDR3 DNA follows: TGCGCCAGCAGCCGCCAACAGGGGTACTACGAGCAGTACTTC. It yields the protein CASSRQQGYYEQYF.

Points on this clonotype: A read error may produce the germline difference seen at one junction end. This CDR3 is CAGSEGGQRYQPQHF. CDR3 DNA: TGTGCCGGCAGTGAAGGGGGACAGCGTTATCAGCCCCAGCATTTT. The rearrangement uses TRBV6-1 and TRBJ1-5, with 7 bases identical to TRBD1. The V gene's germline CDR1 is MNHNS and CDR2 SASEGT. The length of the CDR3 is 15 residues.

As regards this clonotype: Germline and junction disagree at one end, which may indicate a read error. The rearrangement uses TRBV2 and TRBJ1-1; 7 nucleotides match TRBD1. This CDR3 spans 14 amino acids. CDR1 is SNHLY, CDR2 FYNNEI, per germline. DNA for the CDR3: TGTACCAGCAGAGGCGGACAGGTTATAACTGAAGCTTTCTTT. It yields the protein CTSRGGQVITEAFF.

Regarding this clonotype: The conserved phenylalanine or tryptophan normally closing the CDR3 is absent here, so this likely arose from a read error. CDR3: CASSEGLVTDTQYL. In nucleotides, the CDR3 is TGTGCCAGCAGTGAAGGACTAGTCACAGATACGCAGTATCTT. This sequence joins TRBV2 and TRBJ2-3; D is possibly TRBD2 (6 bases). V lost 1 base and J lost 2, with 7 bases in between. Germline CDR1 and CDR2: SNHLY and FYNNEI. The CDR3 is 14 residues long.

This clonotype was counted many times. The CDR3, as DNA: TGTGCCAGCAGTCCCGGGAGACACTGGAACACTGAAGCTTTCTTT. Its protein is CASSPGRHWNTEAFF. This rearrangement joins TRBV6-5 to TRBJ1-1; no clear D gene. There are 15 residues in the CDR3. The V end was cut by 5 bases, the J end by 1 base, with 14 bases between. CDR1 MNHEY and CDR2 SVGAGI come from the germline V gene.

The CDR3 spells CASSGTPGGTQYF. CDR3 DNA: TGTGCCAGCAGCGGGACTCCCGGCGGGACCCAGTACTTC. The V gene is TRBV7-3, the J gene TRBJ2-5; possibly TRBD2 for D (6 bases). The CDR3 contains 13 residues. Germline CDR1 and CDR2: SGHTA and FQGTGA. V was cut by 5 bases and J by 7 bases, with 14 bases left in between.